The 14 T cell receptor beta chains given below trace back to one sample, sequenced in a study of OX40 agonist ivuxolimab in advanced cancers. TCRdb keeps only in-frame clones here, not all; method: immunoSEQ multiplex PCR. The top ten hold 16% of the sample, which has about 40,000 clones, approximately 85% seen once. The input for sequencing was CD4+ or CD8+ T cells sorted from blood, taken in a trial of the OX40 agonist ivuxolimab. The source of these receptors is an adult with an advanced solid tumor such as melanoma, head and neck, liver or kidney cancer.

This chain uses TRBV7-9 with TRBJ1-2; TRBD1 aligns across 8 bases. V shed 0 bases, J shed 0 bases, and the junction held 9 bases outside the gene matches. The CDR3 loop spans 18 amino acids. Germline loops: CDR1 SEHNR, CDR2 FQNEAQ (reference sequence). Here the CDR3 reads CASSLAIAGGRTNYGYTF. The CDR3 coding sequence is TGTGCCAGCAGCTTAGCGATAGCAGGGGGCCGTACTAACTATGGCTACACCTTC.

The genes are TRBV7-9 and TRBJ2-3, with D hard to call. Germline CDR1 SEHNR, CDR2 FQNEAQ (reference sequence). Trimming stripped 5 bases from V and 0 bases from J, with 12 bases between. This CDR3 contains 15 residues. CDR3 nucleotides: TGTGCCAGCAGCCCAGTGTTTTTCAGCACAGATACGCAGTATTTT. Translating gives CASSPVFFSTDTQYF.

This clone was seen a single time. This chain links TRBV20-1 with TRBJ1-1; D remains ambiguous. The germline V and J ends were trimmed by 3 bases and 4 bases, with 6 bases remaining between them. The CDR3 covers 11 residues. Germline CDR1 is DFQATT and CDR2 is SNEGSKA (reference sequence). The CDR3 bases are TGCAGTGCTAGTCCTGGCACTGAAGCTTTCTTT. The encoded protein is CSASPGTEAFF.

The CDR3 DNA follows: TGCGCCAGCAGCTTAGCCTATACAGGGGGCAGGAACTACGAGCAGTACTTC. Translated, it gives CASSLAYTGGRNYEQYF. The V call is TRBV5-1, the J call TRBJ2-7; 9 bases align to TRBD1. V lost 2 bases to trimming and J lost 3 bases; unmatched junction nucleotides: 12. CDR1 is SGHRS and CDR2 is YFSETQ in the germline V gene. The CDR3 is 17 amino acids.

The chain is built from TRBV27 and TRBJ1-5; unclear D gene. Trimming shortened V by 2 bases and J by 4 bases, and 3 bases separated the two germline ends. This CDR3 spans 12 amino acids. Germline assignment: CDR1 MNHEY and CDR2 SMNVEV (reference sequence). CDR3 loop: CASSLGNQPQHF. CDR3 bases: TGTGCCAGCAGTTTAGGTAATCAGCCCCAGCATTTT.

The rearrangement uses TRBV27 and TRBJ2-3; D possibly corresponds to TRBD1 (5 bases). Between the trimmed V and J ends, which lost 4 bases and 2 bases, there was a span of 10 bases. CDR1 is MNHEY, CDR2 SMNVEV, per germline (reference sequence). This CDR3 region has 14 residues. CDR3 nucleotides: TGTGCCAGCAGTTATCGACAGTACACAGATACGCAGTATTTT. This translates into CASSYRQYTDTQYF.

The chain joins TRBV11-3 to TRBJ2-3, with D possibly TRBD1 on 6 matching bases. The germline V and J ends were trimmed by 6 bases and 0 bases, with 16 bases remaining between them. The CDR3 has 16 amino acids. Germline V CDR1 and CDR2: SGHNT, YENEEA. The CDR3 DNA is TGTGCCAGCAGGTCCTACAGGGAGATGAGCACAGATACGCAGTATTTT. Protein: CASRSYREMSTDTQYF.

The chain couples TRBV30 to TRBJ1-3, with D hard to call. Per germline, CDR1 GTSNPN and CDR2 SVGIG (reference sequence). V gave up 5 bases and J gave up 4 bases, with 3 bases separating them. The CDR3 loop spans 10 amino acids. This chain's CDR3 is CAWEGNTIYF. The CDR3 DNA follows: TGTGCCTGGGAAGGAAACACCATATATTTT.

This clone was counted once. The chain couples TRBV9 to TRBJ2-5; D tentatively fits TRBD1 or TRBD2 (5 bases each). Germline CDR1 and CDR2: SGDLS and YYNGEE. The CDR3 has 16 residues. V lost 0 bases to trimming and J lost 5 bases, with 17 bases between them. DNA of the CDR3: TGTGCCAGCAGCGTAGTGAGGGGTAAACTAAGTGAGACCCAGTACTTC. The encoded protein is CASSVVRGKLSETQYF.

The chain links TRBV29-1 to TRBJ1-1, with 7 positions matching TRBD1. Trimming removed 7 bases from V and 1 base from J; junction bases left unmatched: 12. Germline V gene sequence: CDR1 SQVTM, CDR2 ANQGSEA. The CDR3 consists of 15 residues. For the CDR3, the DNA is TGCAGCGGAGTAGCCTTGGGACAGCGGAACACTGAAGCTTTCTTT. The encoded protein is CSGVALGQRNTEAFF.

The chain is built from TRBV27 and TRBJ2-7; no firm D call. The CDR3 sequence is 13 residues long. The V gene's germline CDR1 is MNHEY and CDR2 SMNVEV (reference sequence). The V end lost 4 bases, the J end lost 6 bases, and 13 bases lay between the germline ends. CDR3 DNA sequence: TGTGCCAGCAGTTCACGCTTCGGCAGCGAGCAGTACTTC. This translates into CASSSRFGSEQYF.

The CDR3 loop is CASSTRTGRKDTQYF. For the CDR3, the DNA is TGTGCCAGCAGCACAAGGACAGGCCGCAAGGATACGCAGTATTTT. The V and J genes are TRBV7-2 and TRBJ2-3; 7 bases match TRBD1. In germline, CDR1 is SGHTA, CDR2 FQGNSA. The CDR3 sequence is 15 residues long. Unmatched junction bases numbered 11, after V lost 5 bases and J lost 6 bases.

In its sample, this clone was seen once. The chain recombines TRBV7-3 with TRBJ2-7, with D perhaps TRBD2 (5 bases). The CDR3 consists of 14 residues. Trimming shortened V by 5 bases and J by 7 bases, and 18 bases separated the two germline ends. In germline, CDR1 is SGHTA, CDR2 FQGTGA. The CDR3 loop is CASSPDIPSGEQYF. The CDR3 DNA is TGTGCCAGCAGCCCTGACATTCCCTCGGGAGAGCAGTACTTC.

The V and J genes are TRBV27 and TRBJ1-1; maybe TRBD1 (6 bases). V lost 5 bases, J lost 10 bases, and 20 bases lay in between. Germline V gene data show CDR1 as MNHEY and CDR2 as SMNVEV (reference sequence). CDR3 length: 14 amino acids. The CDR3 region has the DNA TGTGCCAGCAGTCCCCAGTGGGGGGCTAGGGGAGCTTTCTTT. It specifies CASSPQWGARGAFF.